The clone carrying this T cell receptor (beta chain) was counted between two and nine times. The antigen is unknown. The CDR3 runs 14 residues. With 5 bases removed from V and 1 base from J, the gap between germline ends came to 11 bases. Per the germline V gene, CDR1 is LNHNV and CDR2 is YYDKDF (reference sequence). This sample is part of a study of CD8+ T cells in alopecia areata. Findings and caveats of the study: It was lesional scalp, especially alopecia totalis/universalis, that showed higher clonality than normal scalp.

Extracted from the samples, RNA was reverse transcribed into cDNA to serve as the sequencing template. Method: immunoSEQ multiplex PCR; TCRdb's copy keeps in-frame clones and lacks some. The data contain some 210,000 clones, around 62% of them seen just once; the ten biggest clones take up more than 0.4%. This chain links TRBV15 with TRBJ1-1, with D unclear. The origin of this receptor is a human donor with alopecia areata. Material: CD4+ T cells sorted from blood, obtained at week 0. The CDR3 reads CATSREEANTEAFF. For the CDR3, the DNA is TGTGCCACCAGCCGGGAGGAGGCGAACACTGAAGCTTTCTTT.